Below, 30 T cell receptor beta chains from the same sample are listed, as sequenced in a study of cytomegalovirus exposure and HLA in healthy donors. PCR was performed using 60 Vbeta and 13 Jbeta primers. Assay: immunoSEQ multiplex PCR; the TCRdb copy retains only in-frame clones and omits some. This table holds under 150,000 clones, more than 60% found once. Sequenced input: PBMCs. The receptors were sampled from a woman aged 35 to 49 in good health and CMV-seronegative.

About this clone itself: This same CDR3 is encoded by further DNA sequences in the sample. The rearrangement links TRBV5-4 to TRBJ2-7, with TRBD2 matching over 9 bases. The germline V gene encodes CDR1 SGHNT and CDR2 YYREEE (reference sequence). The junction had 7 bases not matched to a gene; V was cut back by 4 bases and J by 2 bases. This CDR3 region has 15 residues. Here the CDR3 reads CASSPSGGQTYEQYF. In nucleotides, the CDR3 is TGTGCCAGCAGCCCGAGCGGGGGGCAAACCTACGAGCAGTACTTC. The full variable domain, completed using reference TRBV5-4 and TRBJ2-7, is ETGVTQSPTHLIKTRGQQVTLRCSSQSGHNTVSWYQQALGQGPQFIFQYYREEENGRGNFPPRFSGLQFPNYSSELNVNALELDDSALYLCASSPSGGQTYEQYFGPGTRLTVT.

CDR3 protein: CASSLVGSDEQYF. As DNA, the CDR3 is TGTGCCAGCAGCTTGGTCGGGTCGGACGAGCAGTACTTC. V and J are TRBV7-2 and TRBJ2-7; unclear D gene. The CDR3 runs to 13 residues. CDR1 is SGHTA, CDR2 FQGNSA, per germline. V shed 3 bases and J shed 5 bases, with 11 bases lying between them.

The V and J genes are TRBV29-1 and TRBJ2-7; 11 bases match TRBD2. Germline V lookup: CDR1 SQVTM, CDR2 ANQGSEA. This CDR3 is built from 15 residues. V lost 1 base, J lost 0 bases, and 2 bases stayed unmatched. The CDR3 sequence: CSVEGLAGSSYEQYF. In nucleotides, the CDR3 is TGCAGCGTTGAAGGACTAGCGGGAAGCTCCTACGAGCAGTACTTC.

Note on this clone: The sample holds other DNA sequences that translate to the same CDR3. The chain combines TRBV19 with TRBJ2-7; D gene ambiguous. Germline assignment: CDR1 LNHDA and CDR2 SQIVND (reference sequence). The CDR3 loop spans 14 amino acids. The germline V and J ends were trimmed by 2 bases and 0 bases, with 8 bases remaining between them. The CDR3 DNA follows: TGTGCCAGTAGTATATCAGGCAGCTCCTACGAGCAGTACTTC. The encoded protein is CASSISGSSYEQYF.

The chain has TRBV28 and TRBJ2-3, with TRBD2 matching 13 bases. The CDR3 is made up of 17 amino acids. The V gene end was trimmed by 3 bases and the J gene end by 7 bases; junction bases not matched to a gene: 10. Germline V gene lookup returns CDR1 MDHEN and CDR2 SYDVKM. CDR3 amino acids: CASSFLLTSGGDNTQYF. The CDR3 DNA sequence: TGTGCCAGCAGTTTCCTCCTAACTAGCGGGGGGGACAATACGCAGTATTTT.

The chain combines TRBV5-8 with TRBJ2-3, with 9 bases matching TRBD2. Germline CDR1 and CDR2: SGHTS and YDEGEE. The V and J ends lost 0 bases and 2 bases, in that order; junction bases with no gene match: 7. The CDR3 is 17 residues long. The CDR3, as DNA: TGTGCCAGCAGCTTGGAGGTTGGCGGGAGGGACACAGATACGCAGTATTTT. This gives the protein CASSLEVGGRDTDTQYF.

This clone was counted only a few times. The chain uses TRBV9 and TRBJ1-1, with D perhaps TRBD1 (5 bases). Trimming stripped 1 base from V and 3 bases from J, with 10 bases between. The V gene's germline CDR1 is SGDLS and CDR2 YYNGEE. The CDR3 is 14 residues long. The CDR3 protein is CASSVSDSHTEAFF. The CDR3 DNA is TGTGCCAGCAGCGTATCAGACAGCCACACTGAAGCTTTCTTT.

This chain joins TRBV6-1 and TRBJ2-2; 8 positions agree with TRBD1. V trimming: 6 bases; J trimming: 7 bases; junction bases outside the gene matches: 10. The CDR3 is 15 amino acids. Per the germline V gene, CDR1 is MNHNS and CDR2 is SASEGT. The DNA for the CDR3 is TGTGCCAGCAGCGTTGAGGGACAGGCTTTCGGGGAGCTGTTTTTT. Its translation is CASSVEGQAFGELFF.

This chain links TRBV18 with TRBJ1-6, with D perhaps TRBD1 (5 bases). The V end was cut by 3 bases, the J end by 7 bases, with 7 bases between. The CDR3 spans 13 residues. The germline V gene has CDR1 KGHSH and CDR2 LQKENI. The CDR3 nucleotides read TGTGCCAGCTCACCTGGGGGGAATTCACCCCTCCACTTT. Protein: CASSPGGNSPLHF.

The chain recombines TRBV2 with TRBJ2-7; 7 nucleotides agree with TRBD1. J lost 1 base, V lost 6 bases, and 3 bases had no gene match. This CDR3 region has 13 residues. The germline CDR1 and CDR2 sequences are SNHLY and FYNNEI. In DNA form, the CDR3 reads TGTGCCAGCAGAAGACAGGGATCCTACGAGCAGTACTTC. This translates into CASRRQGSYEQYF.

The chain carries TRBV19 and TRBJ2-3; D gene uncertain. This CDR3 has 12 amino acids. CDR1 LNHDA and CDR2 SQIVND come from the germline V gene (reference sequence). The V end lost 4 bases, the J end lost 6 bases, and 8 bases lay between the germline ends. The CDR3 loop reads CASSRTVDTQYF. CDR3 DNA sequence: TGTGCCAGTAGTAGAACGGTGGATACGCAGTATTTT.

The chain couples TRBV7-9 to TRBJ2-5, with 12 bases aligning to TRBD2. The germline V gene encodes CDR1 SEHNR and CDR2 FQNEAQ (reference sequence). The CDR3 loop spans 16 amino acids. J gave up 4 bases and V 5 bases, and 8 bases lay outside the gene matches. The CDR3 loop reads CASSPLAGGLGETQYF. The CDR3 DNA sequence: TGTGCCAGCAGCCCACTAGCGGGGGGCCTTGGAGAGACCCAGTACTTC.

This chain connects TRBV7-2 to TRBJ1-2; D gene uncertain. Germline V gives CDR1 SGHTA, CDR2 FQGNSA. The CDR3 spans 13 residues. V lost 2 bases, J lost 6 bases, and 10 bases lay in between. CDR3 in amino acids: CASSLFGNNGYTF. The CDR3 bases are TGTGCCAGCAGCTTATTCGGGAATAATGGCTACACCTTC.

V gene TRBV29-1 combines with J gene TRBJ2-1; TRBD2 matches at 12 bases. The CDR3 is 19 residues long. V was clipped by 3 bases and J by 1 base; unmatched bases: 13. Germline V lookup: CDR1 SQVTM, CDR2 ANQGSEA. CDR3 amino acids: CSVEVLAGGRIRSYNEQFF. CDR3 bases: TGCAGCGTTGAGGTACTAGCGGGGGGCAGGATTAGATCCTACAATGAGCAGTTCTTC.

V gene TRBV7-9 combines with J gene TRBJ1-3; possible D gene TRBD1, 5 bases. Germline V gene sequence: CDR1 SEHNR, CDR2 FQNEAQ (reference sequence). CDR3 size: 17 residues. Trimming took 4 bases from V and 0 from J, leaving 16 bases between them. This CDR3 is CASSYRPQDRSGNTIYF. CDR3 bases: TGTGCCAGCAGCTACCGCCCACAGGACCGCTCTGGAAACACCATATATTTT.

The genes are TRBV2 and TRBJ2-2, with 8 bases identical to TRBD1. The CDR3 length is 16 residues. Germline trimming cut 7 bases from V and 6 bases from J; bases unmatched to any gene: 13. The germline V gene has CDR1 SNHLY and CDR2 FYNNEI. DNA of the CDR3: TGTGCCAGCAAGCCGGGACAGGAGTTGAAGGCCGGGGAGCTGTTTTTT. Protein: CASKPGQELKAGELFF.

The chain combines TRBV28 with TRBJ2-6; TRBD1 matches 7 bases. The germline V gene encodes CDR1 MDHEN and CDR2 SYDVKM. J lost 3 bases, V lost 4 bases, and 9 bases had no gene match. This CDR3 region has 17 residues. CDR3 amino acids: CASSSRQGLGGANVLTF. The CDR3 DNA sequence: TGTGCCAGCAGTTCGCGACAGGGTCTGGGTGGGGCCAACGTCCTGACTTTC.

There are a few counts of this clone. V and J are TRBV28 and TRBJ1-3; unclear D gene. V shed 2 bases and J shed 4 bases, with 12 bases lying between them. The CDR3 spans 15 residues. CDR1 is MDHEN and CDR2 is SYDVKM in the germline V gene. CDR3 residues: CASSLKGVKGNTIYF. In DNA form, the CDR3 reads TGTGCCAGCAGTTTAAAGGGAGTAAAGGGAAACACCATATATTTT.

J is TRBJ1-1 and V is TRBV5-4, with 8 nucleotides matching TRBD1. There are 16 residues in the CDR3. The V and J ends lost 4 bases and 0 bases, in that order; junction bases with no gene match: 8. Germline assignment: CDR1 SGHNT and CDR2 YYREEE (reference sequence). The CDR3 DNA reads TGTGCCAGCAGCCCCGACAGGGGTCGGATGAACACTGAAGCTTTCTTT. Its protein product is CASSPDRGRMNTEAFF.

The J gene is TRBJ1-5, the V gene TRBV2, with D unresolved. The CDR3 has 14 residues. The germline gives CDR1 SNHLY, CDR2 FYNNEI. V dropped 7 bases and J dropped 10 bases, with 20 bases sitting between them. The chain's CDR3 is CASTGREVSGPQHF. The DNA of the CDR3 is TGTGCCAGCACGGGGAGGGAAGTTTCAGGTCCCCAGCATTTT.

The V gene is TRBV4-2, the J gene TRBJ2-3; 11 positions match TRBD1. Trimming at V came to 4 bases and at J to 6 bases, leaving 9 bases not matched to a gene. CDR3 length: 16 amino acids. The germline V gene has CDR1 LGHNA and CDR2 YNFKEQ. The CDR3 loop reads CASSPHPGQGVDTQYF. CDR3 nucleotide sequence: TGTGCCAGCAGCCCGCACCCGGGACAGGGGGTGGATACGCAGTATTTT.

In DNA, the CDR3 is TGTGCCAGCAGTCACCGGGAAGGGTACAATGAGCAGTTCTTC. Protein product: CASSHREGYNEQFF. V is TRBV6-4 and J is TRBJ2-1; TRBD2 is a possible D gene (5 bases). Germline CDR1 is MRHNA and CDR2 is SNTAGT. V lost 5 bases and J lost 4, with 12 bases in between. This CDR3 has 14 residues.

This chain joins TRBV6-5 and TRBJ1-2, with D maybe TRBD1 (5 bases). CDR1 is MNHEY and CDR2 is SVGAGI in the germline V gene. Trimming stripped 2 bases from V and 4 bases from J, with 8 bases between. CDR3 size: 13 residues. The CDR3 DNA follows: TGTGCCAGCAGTTACCAGGGTTCCTATGGCTACACCTTC. Its protein product is CASSYQGSYGYTF.

This sequence joins TRBV5-1 and TRBJ2-2; tentative D call: TRBD2 (6 bases). Germline V gives CDR1 SGHRS, CDR2 YFSETQ. This CDR3 has 15 amino acids. The V gene lost 2 bases and the J gene lost 2 bases, with 10 bases spanning the gap. CDR3 region: CASSFGTYNTGELFF. Written as DNA, the CDR3 is TGCGCCAGCAGCTTTGGGACTTACAACACCGGGGAGCTGTTTTTT.

A word on this clone: Relative to the germline gene, one junction end is altered; a read error may explain this. This chain joins TRBV4-2 and TRBJ2-4; 8 bases agree with TRBD2. The germline V gene encodes CDR1 LGHNA and CDR2 YNFKEQ. This CDR3 region has 16 residues. CDR3 sequence: CASSQAGGPDKNSQYF. Written as DNA, the CDR3 is TGTGCCAGCAGCCAAGCGGGGGGGCCTGACAAAAACAGTCAGTACTTC.

V gene TRBV6-5 combines with J gene TRBJ1-4; D is possibly TRBD1 (5 bases). The germline CDR1 and CDR2 sequences are MNHEY and SVGAGI. Trimming shortened V by 0 bases and J by 6 bases, and 11 bases separated the two germline ends. This CDR3 comprises 15 residues. CDR3 DNA sequence: TGTGCCAGCAGTTACTCGGGGCCGTACGATGAAAAACTGTTTTTT. Amino acids: CASSYSGPYDEKLFF.

Comments on this clone: The junction does not match germline at one end; this may be a read error. The genes are TRBV15 and TRBJ2-4; D not certain. This CDR3 contains 14 residues. Germline V CDR1 and CDR2: LNHNV, YYDKDF (reference sequence). The DNA of the CDR3 is TGTGCCACCAGCAGAGATCTGGCCAAAAACAGTCAGTACTTC. This translates into CATSRDLAKNSQYF.

The rearrangement uses TRBV11-2 and TRBJ2-5, with D tentatively TRBD2 (6 bases). The V end lost 1 base, the J end lost 2 bases, and 17 bases lay between the germline ends. Germline-derived CDR1 and CDR2 are SGHAT and FQNNGV. The CDR3 spans 17 residues. The CDR3 loop is CASSLVWDWRGQETQYF. CDR3 nucleotide sequence: TGTGCCAGCAGCTTAGTTTGGGACTGGAGGGGTCAAGAGACCCAGTACTTC.

CDR3 bases: TGTGCCAGCAGCGGCCGCCGGGGGGCCGAGCAGTACTTC. Its protein product is CASSGRRGAEQYF. This chain connects TRBV5-8 to TRBJ2-7; a possible D gene is TRBD2 (7 bases). The CDR3 is made up of 13 amino acids. The ends were cut back, 4 bases at V and 6 bases at J, with 14 bases in the middle. Per germline, CDR1 SGHTS and CDR2 YDEGEE.

This clone occurred a few times. This chain joins TRBV28 and TRBJ2-2, with 9 bases that match TRBD2. The ends lost 9 bases at V and 3 bases at J; junction bases unmatched: 2. Per germline, CDR1 MDHEN and CDR2 SYDVKM. The CDR3 runs to 13 residues. CDR3 bases: TGTGCCAGTAGCGGGGGACACACCGGGGAGCTGTTTTTT. As protein: CASSGGHTGELFF.